This TCR beta chain stems from a study of shared clonotypes between healthy human individuals. CD45RO-negative, CCR7-positively selected cells formed the naive CD8 fraction, excluding terminally differentiated effector memory CD45RA+ cells. Nashville, Tennessee was home to all donors, who were Caucasian adults. Assay execution proceeded at the deep level. Some clones are missing from TCRdb's copy, which holds only in-frame ones; the method was immunoSEQ multiplex PCR. The sample contains 2 million to 2.5 million clones, approximately 94% of which appear only once. Note on this clone: Its specificity is not known.

Whole-study findings and limits: In four donors, around 5.5% of naive CD4 clonotypes appeared in common.

Germline V gene data show CDR1 as DFQATT and CDR2 as SNEGSKA (reference sequence). Trimming removed 6 bases at V and 11 bases at J, with 17 bases between. This CDR3 region has 11 residues. The TCR comes from a young man in good health. Some clones in this sample may be carry-over from other donors' samples. The V call is TRBV20-1, the J call TRBJ2-7; D is undetermined. The sequenced sample was naive CD8+ T cells from PBMCs. In nucleotides, the CDR3 is TGCAGTGCGCCCGACCCTCCGGAAGAGTACTTC. This translates into CSAPDPPEEYF.